This T cell receptor beta chain was documented in a study of post-analysis software for immune sequencing data. As for the study in general: Both relapsing-remitting and secondary progressive multiple sclerosis featured among the disease courses, as did progressive-relapsing multiple sclerosis.

This clonotype has only one observation. Its target is not known. The CDR3 covers 11 residues. CDR1 and CDR2 (germline): MNHNS, SASEGT. The V end was cut by 2 bases, the J end by 18 bases, with 11 bases between. Study outcomes and limitations: The normalized Chao1 diversity of multiple sclerosis patients was significantly lower than that of controls. Included in a set of four or five TRBV segments more frequent in patients than controls were TRBV5-6, TRBV5-1 and TRBV20-1. Strong same-batch co-clustering of samples appeared with F measure clustering.

The library was made from cDNA and included unique molecular identifiers. Around 460,000 cDNA molecules came from 1 to 10 million T cells. TCRdb analysed the PCR reads with MiXCR anew, one entry per CDR3 protein. The table lists more than 500,000 distinct CDR3 sequences, 30% to 40% of them singletons. The source material was blood. The sequence was collected from a girl aged 2-17 years with multiple sclerosis. The rearrangement joins TRBV6-1 to TRBJ1-6; D unresolved. DNA of the CDR3: TGTGCCAGCAGTGAAAACCCAGCCGCCCACTTT. As protein: CASSENPAAHF.